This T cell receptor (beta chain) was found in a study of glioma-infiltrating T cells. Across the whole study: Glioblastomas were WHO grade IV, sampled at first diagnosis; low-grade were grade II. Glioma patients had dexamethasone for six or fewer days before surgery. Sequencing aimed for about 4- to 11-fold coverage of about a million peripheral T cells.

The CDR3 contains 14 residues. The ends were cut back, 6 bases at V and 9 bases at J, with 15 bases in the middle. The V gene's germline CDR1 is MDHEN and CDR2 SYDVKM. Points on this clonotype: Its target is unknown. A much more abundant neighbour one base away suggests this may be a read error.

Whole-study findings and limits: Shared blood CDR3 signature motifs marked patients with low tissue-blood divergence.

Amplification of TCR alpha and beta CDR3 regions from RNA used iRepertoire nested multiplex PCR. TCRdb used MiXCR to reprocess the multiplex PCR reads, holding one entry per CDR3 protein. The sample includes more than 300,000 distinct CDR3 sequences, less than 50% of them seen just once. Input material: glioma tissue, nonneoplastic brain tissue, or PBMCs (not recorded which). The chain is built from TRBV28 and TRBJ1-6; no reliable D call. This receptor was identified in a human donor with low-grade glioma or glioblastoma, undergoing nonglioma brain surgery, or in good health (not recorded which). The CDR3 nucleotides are TGTGCCAGCAGAAGGCAACAGCTTAGTTCACCCCTCCACTTT. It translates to CASRRQQLSSPLHF.